This T cell receptor beta chain was identified in a study of T cell changes during pregnancy in multiple sclerosis. The assay was immunoSEQ multiplex PCR, and TCRdb's table has in-frame clones only and misses some. The sample lists around 92,000 clones; approximately 94% were seen once. Sample: peripheral blood, taken in the third trimester of pregnancy. The sequence derives from a female donor with multiple sclerosis, enrolled in a pregnancy study.

CDR3 DNA: TGTGCCAGCAGTCCTAACGCCCTGATAGAGCAGTACTTC. Translation gives CASSPNALIEQYF. The chain links TRBV6-1 to TRBJ2-7; no firm D call. CDR3 length: 13 residues. Germline CDR1 MNHNS, CDR2 SASEGT. Trimming took off 5 bases at V and 7 bases at J, with 15 bases between the two ends.